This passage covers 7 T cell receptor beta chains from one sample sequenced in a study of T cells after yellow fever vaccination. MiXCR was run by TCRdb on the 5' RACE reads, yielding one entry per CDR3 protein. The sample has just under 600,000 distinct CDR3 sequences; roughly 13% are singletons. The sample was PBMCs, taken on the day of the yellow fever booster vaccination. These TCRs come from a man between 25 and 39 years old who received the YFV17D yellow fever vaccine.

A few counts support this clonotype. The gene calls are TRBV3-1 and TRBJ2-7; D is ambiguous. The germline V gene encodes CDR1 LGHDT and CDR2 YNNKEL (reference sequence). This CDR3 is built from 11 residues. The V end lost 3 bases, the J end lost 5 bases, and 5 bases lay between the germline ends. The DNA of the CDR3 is TGTGCCAGCAGCCATGCGCACGAGCAGTACTTC. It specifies CASSHAHEQYF.

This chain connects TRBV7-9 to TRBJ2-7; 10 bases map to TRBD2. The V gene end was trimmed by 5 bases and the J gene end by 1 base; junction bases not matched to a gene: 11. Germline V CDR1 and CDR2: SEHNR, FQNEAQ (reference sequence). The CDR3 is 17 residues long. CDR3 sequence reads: CASSPHLAGVESYEQYF. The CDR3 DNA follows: TGTGCCAGCAGCCCCCACCTAGCGGGAGTAGAATCCTACGAGCAGTACTTC.

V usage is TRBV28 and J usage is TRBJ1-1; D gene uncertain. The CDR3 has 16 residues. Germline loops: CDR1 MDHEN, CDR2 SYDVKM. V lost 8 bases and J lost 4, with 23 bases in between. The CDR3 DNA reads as TGTGCCAGCCGATTACCCCCGTCGACGGCAACCACTGAAGCTTTCTTT. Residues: CASRLPPSTATTEAFF.

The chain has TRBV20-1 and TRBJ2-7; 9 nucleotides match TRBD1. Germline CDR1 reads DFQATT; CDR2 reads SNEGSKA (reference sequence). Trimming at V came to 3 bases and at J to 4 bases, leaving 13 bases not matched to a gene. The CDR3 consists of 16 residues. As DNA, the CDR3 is TGCAGTGCTAGTAGTGGGGCAGGGACAGGGTCTTACGAGCAGTACTTC. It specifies CSASSGAGTGSYEQYF.

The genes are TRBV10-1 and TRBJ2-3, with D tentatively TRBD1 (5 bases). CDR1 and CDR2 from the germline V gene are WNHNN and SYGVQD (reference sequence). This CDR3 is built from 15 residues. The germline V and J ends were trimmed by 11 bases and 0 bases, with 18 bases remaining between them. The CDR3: CAGDWGPTSTDTQYF. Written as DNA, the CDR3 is TGCGCCGGAGACTGGGGCCCCACTAGCACAGATACGCAGTATTTT.

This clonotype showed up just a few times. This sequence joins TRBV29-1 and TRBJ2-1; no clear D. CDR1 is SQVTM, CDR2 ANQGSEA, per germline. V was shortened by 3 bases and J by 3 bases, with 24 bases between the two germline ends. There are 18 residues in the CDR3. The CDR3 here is CSVDGLLGIRLLYNEQFF. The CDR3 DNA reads TGCAGCGTTGACGGGCTCTTGGGCATACGGCTCCTCTACAATGAGCAGTTCTTC.

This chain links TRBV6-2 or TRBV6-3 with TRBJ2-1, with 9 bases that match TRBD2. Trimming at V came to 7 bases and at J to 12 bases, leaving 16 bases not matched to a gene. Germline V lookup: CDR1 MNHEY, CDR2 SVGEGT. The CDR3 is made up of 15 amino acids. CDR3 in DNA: TGTGCCAGCACCACCAGCGGGAGGTATCCCTGGGGGCAGTTCTTC. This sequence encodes CASTTSGRYPWGQFF.